This entry lists 15 T cell receptor beta chains sequenced from one sample in a study of T cells in women clearing cervical HPV infection. Sequenced by immunoSEQ multiplex PCR; TCRdb stores in-frame clones only, minus some. This table lists some 33,000 clones. The sample comprised blood buffy coat. These receptors were obtained from a woman between 18 and 70 years old with a cervical HPV16 infection that either progressed to CIN3+ or cleared (not recorded which).

Turning to this clone: Sequencing ends 3 residues short of the CDR3 end; the germline J gene provides the rest. The chain links TRBV5-6 to TRBJ1-1; unclear D gene. The CDR3 is 15 residues long. Per germline, CDR1 SGHDT and CDR2 YYEEEE. V was cut by 4 bases and J by 2 bases, with 15 bases left in between. CDR3: CASSTSRGHNTEAFF. The DNA read from the CDR3 is TGTGCCAGCAGCACCTCCCGAGGGCACAACACTGAA.

Turning to this clone: The read gets to within 3 residues of the CDR3 end, and the germline J gene fills in the rest. This chain uses TRBV11-2 with TRBJ2-2; unclear D gene. Germline CDR1 reads SGHAT; CDR2 reads FQNNGV. Deletions cut 1 base from V and 7 bases from J, with 10 bases between. The CDR3 runs to 14 residues. The CDR3 loop reads CASSLVGSDGELFF. The sequenced part of the CDR3 DNA is TGTGCCAGCAGCTTAGTAGGGTCCGACGGGGAG.

Comments on this clone: With the read ending 3 residues before the CDR3 end, the germline J gene is used to fill in that end. This chain joins TRBV5-1 and TRBJ1-4, with 8 bases identical to TRBD1. The junction had 3 bases not matched to a gene; V was cut back by 0 bases and J by 8 bases. Per the germline V gene, CDR1 is SGHRS and CDR2 is YFSETQ. This CDR3 spans 14 amino acids. The covered CDR3 bases are TGCGCCAGCAGCTTGGGGACAGGGCGGGAAAAA. This encodes CASSLGTGREK. The full CDR3 protein reads CASSLGTGREKLFF.

On this clone: The CDR3 goes on 3 residues after the read ends, and that part is filled in from the germline J gene. V usage is TRBV7-2 and J usage is TRBJ2-2; D not resolved. The germline V and J ends were trimmed by 2 bases and 5 bases, with 12 bases remaining between them. Per germline, CDR1 SGHTA and CDR2 FQGNSA. This CDR3 comprises 15 residues. The sequenced part of the CDR3 DNA is TGTGCCAGCAGCTTAAGTATAGGGCCTACCGGGGAG. Amino acid sequence: CASSLSIGPTGE. The CDR3 in full is CASSLSIGPTGELFF.

Comments on this clone: Coverage ceases 3 residues before the CDR3 finishes, and the germline J gene fills in the end. The chain couples TRBV5-1 to TRBJ1-6; no firm D call. V was shortened by 3 bases and J by 4 bases, with 11 bases between the two germline ends. The CDR3 has 15 residues. The germline V gene encodes CDR1 SGHRS and CDR2 YFSETQ. The DNA read from the CDR3 is TGCGCCAGCAGCTCCTTCGACACATATAATTCACCC. Translating gives CASSSFDTYNSP. From start to end, the CDR3 is CASSSFDTYNSPLHF.

Of note for this clone: The read gets to within 3 residues of the CDR3 end, and the germline J gene fills in the rest. This chain joins TRBV2 and TRBJ2-3; 15 nucleotides line up with TRBD2. The CDR3 totals 15 residues. Germline lookup yields CDR1 SNHLY and CDR2 FYNNEI. CDR3 amino acids: CASRGTSGGQETQYF. The sequenced CDR3 bases are TGTGCCAGCAGAGGGACTAGCGGGGGGCAAGAGACG.

Notes on this clone: From the germline J gene comes the end of the CDR3, since the read stops 3 residues before it. This rearrangement joins TRBV7-2 to TRBJ2-3, with a possible D match to TRBD1 (6 bases). This CDR3 comprises 15 residues. V was cut by 4 bases and J by 1 base, with 12 bases left in between. Germline lookup yields CDR1 SGHTA and CDR2 FQGNSA. CDR3 loop: CASSYKGVRTDTQYF. The sequenced CDR3 bases are TGTGCCAGCAGCTACAAGGGGGTTCGCACAGATACG.

On this clone itself: The read halts 3 residues ahead of the CDR3 end, with the missing end drawn from the germline J gene. The V and J genes are TRBV5-1 and TRBJ2-1, with D possibly matching TRBD2 (6 bases). The CDR3 runs to 13 residues. V lost 4 bases, J lost 3 bases, and 8 bases lay in between. CDR1 SGHRS and CDR2 YFSETQ come from the germline V gene. The CDR3 sequence is CASSGGLYNEQFF. The sequenced CDR3 bases are TGCGCCAGCAGCGGGGGACTCTACAATGAG. The full variable domain, rest sourced from reference TRBV5-1 and TRBJ2-1, is KAGVTQTPRYLIKTRGQQVTLSCSPISGHRSVSWYQQTPGQGLQFLFEYFSETQRNKGNFPGRFSGRQFSNSRSEMNVSTLELGDSALYLCASSGGLYNEQFFGPGTRLTVL.

The CDR3 loop is CASSRGSGETQYF. The sequenced CDR3 bases are TGTGCCAGCAGCCGCGGGTCGGGGGAGACG. The V and J genes are TRBV7-2 and TRBJ2-3, with D possibly matching TRBD2 (6 bases). The read falls 3 residues short of the CDR3 end, and the missing part is taken from the germline J gene. Germline assignment: CDR1 SGHTA and CDR2 FQGNSA. The CDR3 runs 13 residues.

Points on this clone: The CDR3 extends 3 residues past the end of the read, so its final part is completed from the germline J gene. This chain joins TRBV19 and TRBJ2-1, with 8 nucleotides matching TRBD2. Per the germline V gene, CDR1 is LNHDA and CDR2 is SQIVND (reference sequence). Trimming took 4 bases from V and 4 from J; bases not matched to a gene: 9. The CDR3 runs to 16 residues. The CDR3 region is CASSSSSGGYYNEQFF. Partial CDR3 DNA: TGTGCCAGTAGTAGCTCTTCGGGGGGGTATTACAATGAG.

On this clone itself: The CDR3 end falls 3 residues outside the read, so it is completed with the germline J gene. The V gene is TRBV18, the J gene TRBJ1-1; D remains ambiguous. Germline CDR1 KGHSH, CDR2 LQKENI. The V and J ends lost 3 bases and 1 base respectively, with 9 bases between them. The CDR3 length is 14 residues. The CDR3 sequence is CASSPTNPNTEAFF. The CDR3 DNA, read in part, is TGTGCCAGCTCACCGACAAACCCGAACACTGAA.

The CDR3 is CASSRSGTGYDYTF. CDR3 bases read: TGTGCCAGTAGTAGAAGCGGGACAGGCTACGAC. The gene calls are TRBV19 and TRBJ1-2; 8 nucleotides agree with TRBD1. The read gets to within 3 residues of the CDR3 end, and the germline J gene fills in the rest. This CDR3 is 14 amino acids long. CDR1 and CDR2 from the germline V gene are LNHDA and SQIVND (reference sequence). The full variable domain, completed using reference TRBV19 and TRBJ1-2, is DGGITQSPKYLFRKEGQNVTLSCEQNLNHDAMYWYRQDPGQGLRLIYYSQIVNDFQKGDIAEGYSVSREKKESFPLTVTSAQKNPTAFYLCASSRSGTGYDYTFGSGTRLTVV.

Turning to this clone: Read sequence stops 3 residues before the CDR3 end, and the germline J gene provides the missing end. The chain joins TRBV20-1 to TRBJ2-7, with 8 bases lining up with TRBD1. The CDR3 length is 12 residues. Losses at the gene ends were 6 bases for V and 4 bases for J; bases not matched to a gene: 5. The germline V gene has CDR1 DFQATT and CDR2 SNEGSKA (reference sequence). The CDR3 spells CSARDRRYEQYF. The DNA read from the CDR3 is TGCAGTGCGCGGGACAGGAGATACGAG.

Notes on this clone: Read sequence stops 3 residues before the CDR3 end, and the germline J gene provides the missing end. The gene calls are TRBV6-1 and TRBJ1-2, with D possibly TRBD1 on 6 matching bases. Germline CDR1 reads MNHNS; CDR2 reads SASEGT. The CDR3 is 15 amino acids. The covered CDR3 bases are TGTGCCAGCAGCGAACTTTCGACAGGTTCCTACGAC. The encoded protein is CASSELSTGSYD. The CDR3 in its entirety is CASSELSTGSYDYTF.

Concerning this clone: The CDR3 end lies 3 residues beyond the end of the read and is filled in from the germline J gene. The chain combines TRBV12-5 with TRBJ1-2, with D perhaps matching TRBD1 (6 bases). CDR3 length equals 18 residues. Germline V gives CDR1 LGHNT, CDR2 FRNRAP. The V end was cut by 4 bases, the J end by 0 bases, with 21 bases between. CDR3 bases read: TGTGCTAGTGGTTCGTGGGACACCCTGGGGGTCGCTAACTATGGC. Translating gives CASGSWDTLGVANYG. The CDR3 in full is CASGSWDTLGVANYGYTF.